This T cell receptor beta chain was recovered during a study of blood T cell repertoires in COVID-19. Study at large: Nucleic acid was either cDNA or gDNA, and it came from T cells, B-cell-depleted T cells, or PBMCs.

The germline V gene encodes CDR1 SGHRS and CDR2 YFSETQ. V was pared by 3 bases and J by 5 bases, with 3 bases between. This CDR3 spans 11 amino acids. Profiled with immunoSEQ multiplex PCR; TCRdb holds only in-frame clones, not every one. This sample carries under 300,000 clones, roughly 86% of them seen once, and the ten largest clones take 2.5% to 3.5%. Adults between about 18 and 89 years of age took part from fewer than 30 US areas. The study assigned cohorts using participant-reported clinical history. This sequence originates from a woman aged 40 to 55 with acute COVID-19. Sequencing was performed on PBMCs or T cells enriched from blood (not recorded which). The J gene is TRBJ2-1, the V gene TRBV5-1, with D unresolved. CDR3 region: CASSYNNEQFF. The DNA of the CDR3 is TGCGCCAGCAGCTACAACAATGAGCAGTTCTTC.